The rows below give T cell receptor beta chains drawn from one sample of a study of cytomegalovirus exposure and HLA in healthy donors. Profiled with immunoSEQ multiplex PCR; TCRdb holds only in-frame clones, not every one. The table has about 130,000 clones, about 80% seen once. The sample comprised PBMCs. These receptor sequences come from a man aged 30 to 45 in good health and CMV-seropositive. Both conserved end residues are part of each CDR3. A D gene is named only where the DNA matches it firmly. The listing skips clone size in some rows; elsewhere it reads once, few, many or a size class.

>TRBJ2-3|NA|TRBV27|TRBD2
CASSSLAGAGDTQYF
TGTGCCAGCAGTTCGCTAGCGGGGGCGGGGGATACGCAGTATTTT
>TRBJ1-2|NA|TRBV9|NA
CASSRRGGYGYTF
TGTGCCAGCAGCAGACGGGGGGGATATGGCTACACCTTC
>TRBJ2-1|NA|TRBV2|NA
CASRGDFNEQFF
TGTGCCAGCAGGGGAGATTTTAATGAGCAGTTCTTC
>TRBJ2-1|once|TRBV6-5|NA
CASSYTRDNEQFF
TGTGCCAGCAGTTACACTAGGGACAATGAGCAGTTCTTC
>TRBJ2-7|few|TRBV5-6|TRBD2
CASSMREGGDEQYF
TGTGCCAGCAGCATGCGGGAGGGCGGCGACGAGCAGTACTTC
>TRBJ1-1|NA|TRBV30|NA
CAWVDIGEAFF
TGTGCCTGGGTGGACATCGGTGAAGCTTTCTTT
>TRBJ2-5|few|TRBV29-1|TRBD1
CSVGTGRQETQYF
TGCAGCGTCGGGACAGGTCGTCAAGAGACCCAGTACTTC
>TRBJ2-2|NA|TRBV5-1|NA
CASSLATNTGELFF
TGCGCCAGCAGCTTGGCCACAAACACCGGGGAGCTGTTTTTT
>TRBJ1-2|NA|TRBV2|NA
CASSVINGPTNYGYTF
TGTGCCAGCAGTGTCATTAATGGGCCCACTAACTATGGCTACACCTTC
>TRBJ2-5|NA|TRBV5-1|TRBD2
CASRPGLADILETQYF
TGCGCCAGCAGACCAGGACTAGCGGATATCCTTGAGACCCAGTACTTC
>TRBJ2-1|many|TRBV5-4|NA
CASSVGQSWDEQFF
TGTGCCAGCAGCGTTGGACAGTCATGGGATGAGCAGTTCTTC
>TRBJ2-2|NA|TRBV7-2|NA
CASSLWAAGELFF
TGTGCCAGCAGCTTATGGGCAGCCGGGGAGCTGTTTTTT
>TRBJ1-3|NA|TRBV2|NA
CASSVQGSGNTIYF
TGTGCCAGCAGTGTACAGGGATCTGGAAACACCATATATTTT
>TRBJ2-3|NA|TRBV27|NA
CASSLWSGRVTDTQYF
TGTGCCAGCAGTTTATGGAGTGGGCGGGTAACAGATACGCAGTATTTT
>TRBJ1-1|NA|TRBV2|NA
CASTEFGGVRTEAFF
TGTGCCAGCACTGAATTCGGGGGGGTGCGCACTGAAGCTTTCTTT
>TRBJ2-2|NA|TRBV10-3|NA
CAIMQGFTGELFF
TGTGCCATCATGCAGGGATTCACCGGGGAGCTGTTTTTT
>TRBJ2-2|NA|TRBV6-5|NA
CASSYSRLTGELFF
TGTGCCAGCAGTTACAGCCGATTAACCGGGGAGCTGTTTTTT
>TRBJ2-6|few|TRBV9|NA
CASSPERGFGANVLTF
TGTGCCAGCAGCCCAGAAAGGGGGTTTGGGGCCAACGTCCTGACTTTC
>TRBJ1-2|NA|TRBV6-5|TRBD1
CASSYPTGEGYTF
TGTGCCAGCAGTTACCCGACAGGGGAAGGCTACACCTTC
>TRBJ2-2|NA|TRBV6-6|NA
CASSYRQGAGELFF
TGTGCCAGCAGTTACAGGCAGGGCGCCGGGGAGCTGTTTTTT
>TRBJ2-2|NA|TRBV5-6|TRBD1
CASSPATGLGTGELFF
TGTGCCAGCAGCCCCGCGACAGGGCTGGGCACCGGGGAGCTGTTTTTT
>TRBJ2-2|NA|TRBV11-2|TRBD1
CASSPRGTGDTGELFF
TGTGCCAGCAGCCCTCGGGGGACAGGTGATACCGGGGAGCTGTTTTTT